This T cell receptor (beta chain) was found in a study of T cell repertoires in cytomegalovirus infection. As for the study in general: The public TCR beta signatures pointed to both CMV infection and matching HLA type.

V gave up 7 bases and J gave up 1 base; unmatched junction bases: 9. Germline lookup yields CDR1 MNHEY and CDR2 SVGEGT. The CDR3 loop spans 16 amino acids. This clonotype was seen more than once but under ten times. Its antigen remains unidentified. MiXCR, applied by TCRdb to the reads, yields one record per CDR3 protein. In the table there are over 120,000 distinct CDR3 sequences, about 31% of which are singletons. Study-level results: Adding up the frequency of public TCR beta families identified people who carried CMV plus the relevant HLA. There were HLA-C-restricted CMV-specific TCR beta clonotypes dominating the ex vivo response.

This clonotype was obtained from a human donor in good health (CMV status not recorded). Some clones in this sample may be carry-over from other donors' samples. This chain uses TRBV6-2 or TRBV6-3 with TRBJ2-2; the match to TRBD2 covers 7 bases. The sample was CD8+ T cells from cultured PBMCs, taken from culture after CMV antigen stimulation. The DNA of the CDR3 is TGTGCCAGCACCCTAATAGCGGGTTTGAACACCGGGGAGCTGTTTTTT. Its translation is CASTLIAGLNTGELFF.